This T cell receptor beta chain was identified during a study of identical twins. A universal primer site was added by template switching, and unique molecular identifiers were carried by the cDNA. TCRdb processed the 5' RACE reads anew with MiXCR; each CDR3 protein has one entry. The sample carries about 240,000 distinct CDR3 sequences, roughly a tenth recorded once. This clonotype was detected many times. At one end, the junction sequence differs from germline, possibly due to a read error. The germline V gene encodes CDR1 MDHEN and CDR2 SYDVKM. The CDR3 spans 14 residues. The sequencing input was memory T cells sorted from blood. The chain uses TRBV28 and TRBJ2-2; unclear D gene. The TCR was taken from a man aged 45-65 years in good health. The CDR3: CASGLGRSTGELFF. For the CDR3, the DNA is TGTGCCAGCGGTTTAGGGCGATCTACCGGGGAGCTGTTTTTT.